The 16 T cell receptor beta chains listed next were all sequenced from one sample in a study of cytomegalovirus exposure and HLA in healthy donors. In the PCR, 60 Vbeta and 13 Jbeta primers were used. The table came from immunoSEQ multiplex PCR; TCRdb's copy has only in-frame clones and leaves some out. The data contain about 130,000 clones, around 75% of them singletons. The sequenced material came from PBMCs. These receptors came from a man in his sixties in good health and CMV-seropositive.

This chain links TRBV5-6 with TRBJ1-2, with 7 bases fitting TRBD1. This CDR3 has 15 amino acids. The V gene end was trimmed by 2 bases and the J gene end by 7 bases; junction bases not matched to a gene: 11. CDR1 and CDR2 from the germline V gene are SGHDT and YYEEEE. The CDR3 spells CASSLKGGVPSGYTF. The DNA of the CDR3 is TGTGCCAGCAGCTTAAAAGGGGGCGTCCCGAGTGGCTACACCTTC.

This sequence joins TRBV7-3 and TRBJ2-7; no clear D gene. Trimming pared 1 base from V and 0 bases from J, leaving 7 bases between. Germline V gives CDR1 SGHTA, CDR2 FQGTGA. This CDR3 region has 14 residues. CDR3 loop: CASSLIHGSYEQYF. CDR3 coding DNA: TGTGCCAGCAGCTTAATCCACGGCTCCTACGAGCAGTACTTC. Full variable domain (missing parts from reference TRBV7-3 and TRBJ2-7): GAGVSQTPSNKVTEKGKYVELRCDPISGHTALYWYRQSLGQGPEFLIYFQGTGAADDSGLPNDRFFAVRPEGSVSTLKIQRTERGDSAVYLCASSLIHGSYEQYFGPGTRLTVT.

The CDR3, as DNA: TGCAGCGTGTGGGGGGGGGAGGCTGGTCAGCCCCAGCATTTT. Its protein product is CSVWGGEAGQPQHF. This chain connects TRBV29-1 to TRBJ1-5; maybe TRBD1 (5 bases). CDR1 is SQVTM, CDR2 ANQGSEA, per germline. This CDR3 has 14 residues. V gave up 6 bases and J gave up 6 bases, with 18 bases separating them.

V is TRBV6-1 and J is TRBJ1-4; D perhaps matches TRBD1 (6 bases). Germline lookup yields CDR1 MNHNS and CDR2 SASEGT. The V end lost 2 bases, the J end lost 8 bases, and 12 bases lay between the germline ends. The CDR3 runs 14 residues. DNA of the CDR3: TGTGCCAGCAGTGAACGGGGCAGGGGAGAAAAACTGTTTTTT. It translates to CASSERGRGEKLFF.

The genes are TRBV5-4 and TRBJ2-1; TRBD2 matches 7 bases. This CDR3 is built from 16 residues. CDR1 is SGHNT and CDR2 is YYREEE in the germline V gene (reference sequence). The ends lost 3 bases at V and 3 bases at J; junction bases unmatched: 9. CDR3 amino acids: CASSSASGSIYNEQFF. The CDR3 DNA is TGTGCCAGCAGCTCAGCTAGCGGATCCATCTACAATGAGCAGTTCTTC.

The rearrangement links TRBV5-6 to TRBJ2-3; a possible D gene is TRBD2 (6 bases). This CDR3 is built from 16 residues. V was cut by 4 bases and J by 2 bases, with 17 bases left in between. Looked up from germline, CDR1 is SGHDT and CDR2 is YYEEEE. CDR3 amino acids: CASSPSGLAYTDTQYF. CDR3 DNA: TGTGCCAGCAGCCCTTCTGGGCTAGCGTACACAGATACGCAGTATTTT.

The chain uses TRBV6-6 and TRBJ1-4; D is undetermined. Germline values: CDR1 MNHNY, CDR2 SVGAGI (reference sequence). Trimming stripped 7 bases from V and 0 bases from J, with 9 bases between. This CDR3 contains 14 residues. The DNA for the CDR3 is TGTGCCAGCACGAGGGCCGCAACTAATGAAAAACTGTTTTTT. Amino acids: CASTRAATNEKLFF.

This sequence joins TRBV5-1 and TRBJ2-3; no clear D. Germline V lookup: CDR1 SGHRS, CDR2 YFSETQ. CDR3 length: 13 amino acids. The V gene lost 4 bases and the J gene lost 2 bases, with 8 bases spanning the gap. The CDR3 DNA sequence: TGCGCCAGCAGCCGAGAGGCCACAGATACGCAGTATTTT. Its protein is CASSREATDTQYF.

The rearrangement uses TRBV13 and TRBJ2-5; 8 nucleotides agree with TRBD2. The J call may be incorrect, as the DNA end agrees better with TRBJ2-7. The CDR3 is 15 amino acids. The germline V gene encodes CDR1 PRHDT and CDR2 FYEKMQ (reference sequence). The CDR3 loop is CASSLDLAGFHEQYF. The CDR3 bases are TGTGCCAGCAGCTTAGACCTAGCGGGTTTCCACGAGCAGTACTTC.

The rearrangement joins TRBV19 to TRBJ1-1; 7 bases are a match to TRBD1. The V gene's germline CDR1 is LNHDA and CDR2 SQIVND (reference sequence). The ends lost 5 bases at V and 5 bases at J; junction bases unmatched: 8. The CDR3 extends over 14 amino acids. This chain's CDR3 is CASSLRQGWTEAFF. The CDR3 bases are TGTGCCAGTAGTCTTCGACAGGGTTGGACTGAAGCTTTCTTT. The full variable domain, with the rest looked up from reference TRBV19 and TRBJ1-1, is DGGITQSPKYLFRKEGQNVTLSCEQNLNHDAMYWYRQDPGQGLRLIYYSQIVNDFQKGDIAEGYSVSREKKESFPLTVTSAQKNPTAFYLCASSLRQGWTEAFFGQGTRLTVV.

The V and J genes are TRBV13 and TRBJ2-5; 8 nucleotides agree with TRBD2. The CDR3 spans 14 residues. Germline assignment: CDR1 PRHDT and CDR2 FYEKMQ (reference sequence). V dropped 1 base and J dropped 5; count of bases not matched to a gene: 3. CDR3 in amino acids: CASSLDSSGETQYF. For the CDR3, the DNA is TGTGCCAGCAGCTTAGATTCTAGCGGGGAGACCCAGTACTTC.

This clone appeared a few times. The chain employs TRBV9 and TRBJ1-6, with D unresolved. Trimming stripped 3 bases from V and 7 bases from J, with 11 bases between. The CDR3 runs to 14 residues. Germline V gene lookup returns CDR1 SGDLS and CDR2 YYNGEE. CDR3 nucleotide sequence: TGTGCCAGCAGCGAGGCGGTTTCAAATTCACCCCTCCACTTT. It translates to CASSEAVSNSPLHF.

The V and J genes are TRBV28 and TRBJ2-1; D ambiguous. CDR3 size: 15 residues. CDR1 is MDHEN, CDR2 SYDVKM, per germline. Trimming left V 10 bases short and J 10 bases short, with 26 bases between. The CDR3 spells CATRPSGIHAEEQFF. In DNA, the CDR3 is TGTGCCACCAGACCTAGTGGTATACACGCGGAGGAGCAGTTCTTC.

The chain is built from TRBV7-2 and TRBJ1-1; D is perhaps TRBD1 (6 bases). Deletions cut 5 bases from V and 0 bases from J, with 13 bases between. CDR3 length: 15 amino acids. CDR1 and CDR2 from the germline V gene are SGHTA and FQGNSA. DNA of the CDR3: TGTGCCAGCAGCACCGCCGGGACACTGAACACTGAAGCTTTCTTT. Amino acid sequence: CASSTAGTLNTEAFF.

The V gene is TRBV9, the J gene TRBJ2-7; 7 bases map to TRBD2. V trimming: 0 bases; J trimming: 3 bases; junction bases outside the gene matches: 3. Germline-derived CDR1 and CDR2 are SGDLS and YYNGEE. The CDR3 is 14 amino acids. The CDR3 DNA reads TGTGCCAGCAGCGTAGGGGAGGGTGACTACGAGCAGTACTTC. It translates to CASSVGEGDYEQYF.

This chain joins TRBV5-1 and TRBJ2-4, with D perhaps matching TRBD2 (6 bases). CDR3 size: 14 residues. V was cut by 4 bases and J by 0 bases, with 8 bases left in between. Germline lookup yields CDR1 SGHRS and CDR2 YFSETQ. In DNA form, the CDR3 reads TGCGCCAGCAGCCTCGGGGGAGCCAAAAACATTCAGTACTTC. Translation: CASSLGGAKNIQYF.